The 2 T cell receptor beta chains below were found in one sample sequenced in a study of control samples from healthy donors and cancer patients. Using immunoSEQ multiplex PCR, the repertoire was profiled, and TCRdb retains in-frame clones only, with some absent. This sample has 150,000 to 200,000 clones, with roughly 94% found just once. Material for sequencing was blood. The receptors were gathered from a woman aged 40 to 49 in good health.

V gene TRBV6-5 combines with J gene TRBJ2-2; D is uncertain. Germline CDR1 and CDR2: MNHEY and SVGAGI. The CDR3 length is 13 residues. V was trimmed by 2 bases and J by 7 bases, leaving 8 bases between them. CDR3 sequence reads: CASSYRVGGELFF. Written as DNA, the CDR3 is TGTGCCAGCAGTTACAGGGTCGGCGGGGAGCTGTTTTTT.

The chain has TRBV20-1 and TRBJ1-5; D gene unclear. Trimming took 3 bases from V and 3 from J, leaving 18 bases between them. Germline CDR1 is DFQATT and CDR2 is SNEGSKA (reference sequence). This CDR3 has 16 amino acids. CDR3 nucleotides: TGCAGTGCTAGTTTAGGACTCTCCGTGGTCAATCAGCCCCAGCATTTT. This sequence encodes CSASLGLSVVNQPQHF.